This TCR beta chain was sequenced during a study of T cells in Graves' hyperthyroidism and ophthalmopathy. Study-wide findings and caveats: Ophthalmopathy stood apart from stable hyperthyroidism in a 13 V-J model.

This CDR3 has 13 amino acids. With 5 bases removed from V and 6 bases from J, the gap between germline ends came to 10 bases. This clonotype was counted a few times. The antigen is undetermined. A NOSPECS grade of at least 4, a Clinical Activity Score of at least 3 and duration under 3 months were recorded in ophthalmopathy patients. Template material for amplifying TCR beta CDR3 regions consisted of RNA transcripts. Using the HTBI primer set, a first-round RT-PCR was run on the TCR CDR3. TCRdb analysed the multiplex PCR reads with MiXCR anew, one entry per CDR3 protein. This table has over 500,000 distinct CDR3 sequences, roughly a sixth appearing once.

The receptor's source is a woman aged 25 to 39 with Graves' ophthalmopathy. This chain uses TRBV12-3 or TRBV12-4 with TRBJ1-4; D gene uncertain. The sample was blood. The CDR3 coding sequence is TGTGCCAGCAGTGGGCAGGAAGATGAAAAACTGTTTTTT. It is translated as CASSGQEDEKLFF.